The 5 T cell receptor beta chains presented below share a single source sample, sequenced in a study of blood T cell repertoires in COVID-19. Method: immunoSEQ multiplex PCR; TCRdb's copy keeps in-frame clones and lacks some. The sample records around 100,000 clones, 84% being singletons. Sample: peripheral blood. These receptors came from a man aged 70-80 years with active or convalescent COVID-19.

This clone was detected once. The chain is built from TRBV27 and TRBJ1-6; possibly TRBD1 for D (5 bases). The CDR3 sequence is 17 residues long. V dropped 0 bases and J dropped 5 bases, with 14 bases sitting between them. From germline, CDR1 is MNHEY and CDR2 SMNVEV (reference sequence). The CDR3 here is CASSLSGGAPNNSPLHF. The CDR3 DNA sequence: TGTGCCAGCAGTTTATCGGGAGGGGCGCCGAATAATTCACCCCTCCACTTT.

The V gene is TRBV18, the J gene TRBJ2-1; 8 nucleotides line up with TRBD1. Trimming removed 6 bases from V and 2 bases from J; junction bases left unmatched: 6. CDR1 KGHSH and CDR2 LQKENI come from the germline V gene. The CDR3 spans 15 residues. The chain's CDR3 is CASSPTQGAYNEQFF. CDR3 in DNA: TGTGCCAGCTCGCCCACACAGGGGGCCTACAATGAGCAGTTCTTC. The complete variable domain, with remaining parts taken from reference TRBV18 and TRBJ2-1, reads NAGVMQNPRHLVRRRGQEARLRCSPMKGHSHVYWYRQLPEEGLKFMVYLQKENIIDESGMPKERFSAEFPKEGPSILRIQQVVRGDSAAYFCASSPTQGAYNEQFFGPGTRLTVL.

This CDR3 is CASSLGGHPYEQYF. The DNA of the CDR3 is TGTGCCAGCAGCTTAGGAGGACACCCCTACGAGCAGTACTTC. The chain carries TRBV7-2 and TRBJ2-7; D is possibly TRBD1 (5 bases). The germline V gene has CDR1 SGHTA and CDR2 FQGNSA. The CDR3 is 14 residues long. V was trimmed by 1 base and J by 2 bases, leaving 9 bases between them.

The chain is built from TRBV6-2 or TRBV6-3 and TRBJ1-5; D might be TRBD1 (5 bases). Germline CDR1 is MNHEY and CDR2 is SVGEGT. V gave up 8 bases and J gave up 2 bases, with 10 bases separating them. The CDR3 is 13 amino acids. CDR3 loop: CASGWGGNQPQHF. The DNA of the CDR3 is TGTGCCAGCGGTTGGGGGGGCAATCAGCCCCAGCATTTT.

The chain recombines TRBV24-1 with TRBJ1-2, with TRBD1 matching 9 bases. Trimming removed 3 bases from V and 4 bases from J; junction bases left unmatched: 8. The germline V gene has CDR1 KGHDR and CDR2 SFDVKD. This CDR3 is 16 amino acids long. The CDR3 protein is CATSDRGPTGGYGYTF. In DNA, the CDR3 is TGTGCCACCAGTGATAGGGGGCCGACAGGGGGCTATGGCTACACCTTC.